This TCR beta chain appears in the sequencing data of a study of T cells in Graves' hyperthyroidism and ophthalmopathy. Study-wide findings and caveats: Blood shared most expanded thyroid clonotypes above 0.001.

This clonotype was counted many times. The antigen is unknown. Graves' hyperthyroidism was deemed stable given no ophthalmopathy progression within 18 months. Amplification targeted TCR beta CDR3 regions from RNA transcripts. First-round RT-PCR with HTBI primers amplified the TCR CDR3 region. TCRdb used MiXCR to reprocess the multiplex PCR reads, holding one entry per CDR3 protein. Of under 400,000 distinct CDR3 sequences in the sample, around 20% were seen once. This sequence originates from a woman aged 50 to 60 with Graves' hyperthyroidism. The sequenced material came from blood.

This CDR3 reads CASSPGPGNTIYF. CDR3 DNA sequence: TGTGCCAGCAGCCCCGGGCCTGGAAACACCATATATTTT. The chain carries TRBV3-1 and TRBJ1-3; D ambiguous. The length of the CDR3 is 13 residues. V was clipped by 4 bases and J by 2 bases, with 6 bases between them. Germline V CDR1 and CDR2: LGHDT, YNNKEL (reference sequence). The variable domain in full, with the rest retrieved from reference TRBV3-1 and TRBJ1-3, is DTAVSQTPKYLVTQMGNDKSIKCEQNLGHDTMYWYKQDSKKFLKIMFSYNNKELIINETVPNRFSPKSPDKAHLNLHINSLELGDSAVYFCASSPGPGNTIYFGEGSWLTVV.